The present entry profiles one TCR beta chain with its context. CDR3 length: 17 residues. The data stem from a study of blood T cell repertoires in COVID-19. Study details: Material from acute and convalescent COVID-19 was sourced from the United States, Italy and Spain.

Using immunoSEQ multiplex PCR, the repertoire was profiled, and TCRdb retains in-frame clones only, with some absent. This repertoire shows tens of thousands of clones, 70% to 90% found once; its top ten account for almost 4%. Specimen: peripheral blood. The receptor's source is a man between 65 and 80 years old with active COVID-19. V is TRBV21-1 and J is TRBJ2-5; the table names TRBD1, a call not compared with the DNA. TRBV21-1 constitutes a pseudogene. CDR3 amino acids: CASSKAPQGRYQETQYF. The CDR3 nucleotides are TGTGCCAGCAGCAAAGCCCCACAGGGGCGCTATCAAGAGACCCAGTACTTC.